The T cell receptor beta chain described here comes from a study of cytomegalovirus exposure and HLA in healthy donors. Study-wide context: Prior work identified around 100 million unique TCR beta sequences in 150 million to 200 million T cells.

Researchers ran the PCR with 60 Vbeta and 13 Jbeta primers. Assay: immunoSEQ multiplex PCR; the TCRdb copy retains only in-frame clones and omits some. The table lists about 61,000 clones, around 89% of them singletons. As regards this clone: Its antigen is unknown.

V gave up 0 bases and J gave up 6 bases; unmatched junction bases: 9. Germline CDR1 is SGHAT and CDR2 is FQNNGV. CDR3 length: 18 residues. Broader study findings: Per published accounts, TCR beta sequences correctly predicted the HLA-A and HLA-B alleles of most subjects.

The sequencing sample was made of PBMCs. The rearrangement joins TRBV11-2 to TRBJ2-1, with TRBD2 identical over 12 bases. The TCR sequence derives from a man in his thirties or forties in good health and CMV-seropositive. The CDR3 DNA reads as TGTGCCAGCAGCTTAGATAGGGCTAGCGGGAGGGGGGGCAATGAGCAGTTCTTC. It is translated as CASSLDRASGRGGNEQFF.